The T cell receptor (beta chain) described here comes from a study of blood T cell repertoires in COVID-19. Whole-study context: There were acute and convalescent COVID-19 samples, and they came from the United States, Italy and Spain. From T cells, B-cell-depleted T cells, or PBMCs came the material, which was cDNA or gDNA.

The V gene end was trimmed by 0 bases and the J gene end by 15 bases; junction bases not matched to a gene: 14. CDR3 length equals 16 residues. Germline CDR1 is SGHRS and CDR2 is YFSETQ. Authors' methods: Estimated nucleated cell counts came from reference gene primer amplification. Using immunoSEQ multiplex PCR, the repertoire was profiled, and TCRdb retains in-frame clones only, with some absent. The DNA gave D and trimming, while V, J and clone size come from that table. Of over 150,000 clones listed, over 70% are singletons. The sequencing sample was made of peripheral blood. This sequence was found in a woman in her sixties or seventies with acute or convalescent COVID-19. The chain is built from TRBV5-1 and TRBJ1-6, with 8 bases that match TRBD1. CDR3 in DNA: TGCGCCAGCAGCTTGGAGACCGGGACAGGAAGCATTCGCCTCCACTTT. As protein: CASSLETGTGSIRLHF.